The entry below gives a single T cell receptor (beta chain) sequence along with its context. The Seattle site enrolled patients during active infection and followed them longitudinally. V lost 7 bases and J lost 5; bases outside the gene matches: 17. The CDR3 is 17 residues long. Germline values: CDR1 MNHEY, CDR2 SMNVEV (reference sequence). Per the original data handling: Nucleated cell number was recorded as an estimate derived from reference gene primer amplification. Generated by immunoSEQ multiplex PCR, the TCRdb table keeps only in-frame clones and is missing some. V and J calls and clone size come straight from that table; D and trimming were deduced from the DNA. The sample yields roughly 200,000 clones, approximately 83% seen once. This specimen comes from a study of blood T cell repertoires in COVID-19.

The specimen was peripheral blood. The V and J genes are TRBV27 and TRBJ1-5; 7 bases are a match to TRBD1. The source is a woman in her forties with COVID-19, enrolled during active disease. Written as DNA, the CDR3 is TGTGCCAGCACAACTTCGACAGGGTGGAAGTCGGATCAGCCCCAGCATTTT. Protein sequence: CASTTSTGWKSDQPQHF.